This TCR beta chain was captured in a study of radiotherapy plus CTLA-4 blockade in lung cancer. Turning to the study itself: Disease control was seen in about 30% of patients, objective responses in more than 15%.

The study's findings and limits: In blood, after radiotherapy plus ipilimumab, tumor-derived TCR clones expanded. Early clonal dynamics of blood T cells, together with interferon-beta, were reported as the best response predictor.

This table comes from immunoSEQ multiplex PCR, and its TCRdb copy is limited to in-frame clones, with some not included. The sample has 70,000 to 90,000 clones, roughly four fifths seen once. The germline V gene has CDR1 MNHEY and CDR2 SMNVEV (reference sequence). The CDR3 is made up of 14 amino acids. V shed 3 bases and J shed 7 bases, with 13 bases lying between them. Alongside CTLA-4 blockade with ipilimumab, patients with chemo-refractory metastatic non-small-cell lung cancer received focal radiation. As concerns this clone: The antigen is not known.

Sequencing was performed on peripheral blood, taken from a patient treated with radiotherapy plus ipilimumab. The TCR sequence derives from a human donor with non-small cell lung cancer who had stable disease on radiotherapy plus ipilimumab. The rearrangement links TRBV27 to TRBJ1-5; a weak D match, TRBD1 (5 bases). The CDR3 loop is CASSFKGTRQPQHF. In DNA form, the CDR3 reads TGTGCCAGCAGTTTTAAGGGGACCCGACAGCCCCAGCATTTT.